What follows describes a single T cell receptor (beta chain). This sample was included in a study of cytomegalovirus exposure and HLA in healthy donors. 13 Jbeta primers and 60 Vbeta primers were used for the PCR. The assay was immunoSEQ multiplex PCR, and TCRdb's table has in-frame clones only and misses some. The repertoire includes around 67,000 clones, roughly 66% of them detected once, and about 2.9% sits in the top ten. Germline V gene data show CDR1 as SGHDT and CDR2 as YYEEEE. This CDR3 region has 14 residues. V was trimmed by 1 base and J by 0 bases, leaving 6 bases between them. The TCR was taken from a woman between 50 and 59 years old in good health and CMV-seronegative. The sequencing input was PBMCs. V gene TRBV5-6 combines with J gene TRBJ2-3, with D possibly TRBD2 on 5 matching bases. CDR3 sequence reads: CASSLRTSTDTQYF. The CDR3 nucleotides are TGTGCCAGCAGCTTGAGGACTAGCACAGATACGCAGTATTTT. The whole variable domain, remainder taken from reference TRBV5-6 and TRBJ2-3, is DAGVTQSPTHLIKTRGQQVTLRCSPKSGHDTVSWYQQALGQGPQFIFQYYEEEERQRGNFPDRFSGHQFPNYSSELNVNALLLGDSALYLCASSLRTSTDTQYFGPGTRLTVL.